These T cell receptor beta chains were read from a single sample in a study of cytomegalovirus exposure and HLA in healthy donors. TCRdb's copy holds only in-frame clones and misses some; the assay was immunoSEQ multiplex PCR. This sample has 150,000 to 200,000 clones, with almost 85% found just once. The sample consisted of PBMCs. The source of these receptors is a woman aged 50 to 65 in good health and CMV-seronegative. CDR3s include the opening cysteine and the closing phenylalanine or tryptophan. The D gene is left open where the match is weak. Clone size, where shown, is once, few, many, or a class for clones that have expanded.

TGTGCCAGCAGTCCCCTAGCGGTTAGCTCCTACGAGCAGTACTTC,CASSPLAVSSYEQYF,TRBJ2-7,TRBV6-5,TRBD2,NA
TGCAGCGTGGAAGGACAGCCAAACACTGAAGCTTTCTTT,CSVEGQPNTEAFF,TRBJ1-1,TRBV29-1,NA,NA
TGTGCCATCAGTGAGCCCGACAGGGGGCGAACTGAAGCTTTCTTT,CAISEPDRGRTEAFF,TRBJ1-1,TRBV10-3,TRBD1,NA
TGTGCCAGCAACGCGCCCCGGGGAACTGAAGCTTTCTTT,CASNAPRGTEAFF,TRBJ1-1,TRBV6-5,NA,NA
TGTGCCAGCAGCTTAGTCGAGACTAGCGGGACCCGGTGGTCAGATACGCAGTATTTT,CASSLVETSGTRWSDTQYF,TRBJ2-3,TRBV11-2,TRBD2,NA
TGTGCCAGCAGCTTAGAAAGGGGTAGAGGCACTGAAGCTTTCTTT,CASSLERGRGTEAFF,TRBJ1-1,TRBV7-2,NA,NA
TGCGCTAGCAGCCAAGATCTTTATGGCGGGACAGCTGGAAACACCATATATTTT,CASSQDLYGGTAGNTIYF,TRBJ1-3,TRBV4-3,TRBD1,NA
TGTGCCAGCTCATCAAGAACAGGGGCTATATCCCTCAATGAGCAGTTCTTC,CASSSRTGAISLNEQFF,TRBJ2-1,TRBV18,TRBD1,NA
TGCGCCAGCAGCTTGGGTAGCGGGAGTATTAACAATGAGCAGTTCTTC,CASSLGSGSINNEQFF,TRBJ2-1,TRBV5-1,TRBD2,NA
TGCGCCAGCAGCTGGGCCCCAGGGGACCCCACGTACGAGCAGTACTTC,CASSWAPGDPTYEQYF,TRBJ2-7,TRBV5-1,NA,NA
TGTGCCAGCAGCTTAGGAGTAACGGGGACCCAGTACTTC,CASSLGVTGTQYF,TRBJ2-5,TRBV7-9,NA,NA
TGTGCCAGCAGCCCCCGCCTAGGGACAGGGGGGACCTATGGCTACACCTTC,CASSPRLGTGGTYGYTF,TRBJ1-2,TRBV5-5,TRBD1,NA
TGTGCCAGCAGCTTAGCTAACCCTGGGACACTTTATAGCAATCAGCCCCAGCATTTT,CASSLANPGTLYSNQPQHF,TRBJ1-5,TRBV7-9,NA,NA
TGTGCCAGCAGTGTATCAGGGGGATCTTTGGGAAACATTCAGTACTTC,CASSVSGGSLGNIQYF,TRBJ2-4,TRBV6-1,TRBD1,NA
TGCCGAGGGGGAAACTCCAATGAGCAGTTCTTC,CRGGNSNEQFF,TRBJ2-1,TRBV20-1,NA,NA
TGTGCCAGCAGTTTTCGGGGGTCCTACAATGAGCAGTTCTTC,CASSFRGSYNEQFF,TRBJ2-1,TRBV28,NA,NA
TGTGCCAGCAGTAAAGGACGGAGTAGCCACTATGGCTACACCTTC,CASSKGRSSHYGYTF,TRBJ1-2,TRBV6-1,NA,once
TGTGCCAGCAAGGGACAGGGCCCTTATGGCTACACCTTC,CASKGQGPYGYTF,TRBJ1-2,TRBV27,TRBD1,few
TGTGCCAGCAGCCAAGACAGGGGAAAGGTTGGCTACACCTTC,CASSQDRGKVGYTF,TRBJ1-2,TRBV4-2,NA,NA
TGTGCCAGCAGCTTAAAGGGGACTAGTTGGCAGTACTTC,CASSLKGTSWQYF,TRBJ2-7,TRBV7-9,TRBD2,NA
TGTGCCAGCAGCCCGGGACAGGGACCACAAGAGACCCAGTACTTC,CASSPGQGPQETQYF,TRBJ2-5,TRBV7-2,TRBD1,NA
TGTGCCAGCAGTTCAGGCTCCCAGGGTGGGGGCTACACCTTC,CASSSGSQGGGYTF,TRBJ1-2,TRBV28,NA,once
TGTGCCAGTAGTTCCCGACAGGCTAACACTGAAGCTTTCTTT,CASSSRQANTEAFF,TRBJ1-1,TRBV19,NA,NA
TGTGCCAGCAGCGTAGGGTCGGGAGTGGGAGAGACCCAGTACTTC,CASSVGSGVGETQYF,TRBJ2-5,TRBV9,NA,NA
TGTGCCAGCAGCCCCCGCGCGACTCCGGGCTCTGGAAACACCATATATTTT,CASSPRATPGSGNTIYF,TRBJ1-3,TRBV7-7,NA,NA
TGCGCCAGCAGCCCCTCTGGACAGTACACTGAAGCTTTCTTT,CASSPSGQYTEAFF,TRBJ1-1,TRBV5-1,NA,once
TGTGCCAGTAGCCTCGGGTTCCCACCCGGGGAGCTGTTTTTT,CASSLGFPPGELFF,TRBJ2-2,TRBV19,NA,NA
TGTGCCAGCAGTTTCCCCCTCGACAAAGCGGGGCAAGAGACCCAGTACTTC,CASSFPLDKAGQETQYF,TRBJ2-5,TRBV28,TRBD2,NA
TGTGCCAGCAACCTAGGGGGTTCTGGAAACACCATATATTTT,CASNLGGSGNTIYF,TRBJ1-3,TRBV14,NA,NA
TGTGCCAGCAGTTTATCGCTAGTCGATAACACCGGGGAGCTGTTTTTT,CASSLSLVDNTGELFF,TRBJ2-2,TRBV27,NA,NA
TGTGCCATCAGTGAGTCAAGAAGCTTTGCGAGCACTGAAGCTTTCTTT,CAISESRSFASTEAFF,TRBJ1-1,TRBV10-3,NA,NA
TGTGCCAGCAGACCGGACAGGGGGCGAGCTACGAACACCGGGGAGCTGTTTTTT,CASRPDRGRATNTGELFF,TRBJ2-2,TRBV7-2,TRBD1,NA
TGTGCCAGCAGCTCTGGCCCTAACTATGGCTACACCTTC,CASSSGPNYGYTF,TRBJ1-2,TRBV7-9,NA,NA
TGTGCCAGCAGCTTAATCTCCTCAAAGCAATACAATGAGCAGTTCTTC,CASSLISSKQYNEQFF,TRBJ2-1,TRBV7-3,NA,NA
TGTGCCAGCAGCGAGGGGGCCACTAGCGGCCTAGTATATTCCACCGGGGAGCTGTTTTTT,CASSEGATSGLVYSTGELFF,TRBJ2-2,TRBV28,NA,NA
TGTGCCAGCAGTTTGGGGGCGGCTAGCGGGAGAGGAAATGAGCAGTTCTTC,CASSLGAASGRGNEQFF,TRBJ2-1,TRBV28,TRBD2,NA
TGTGCCAGCAGTTTTACAGGGCAGGGTTCTGAAGCTTTCTTT,CASSFTGQGSEAFF,TRBJ1-1,TRBV28,NA,NA
TGTGCCAGCAGCTCCTACAGGGAAAGAGAGACCCAGTACTTC,CASSSYRERETQYF,TRBJ2-5,TRBV7-9,NA,NA
TGTGCCAGCTCACCATCGCCGGGACAGGGGAACACTGAAGCTTTCTTT,CASSPSPGQGNTEAFF,TRBJ1-1,TRBV18,TRBD1,NA
TGTGCCAGCAGCTTAGACGGAGGGTACACTGAAGCTTTCTTT,CASSLDGGYTEAFF,TRBJ1-1,TRBV7-9,NA,NA
TGTGCCAGCAGTGCGTTGACGGGGACTGAAGCTTTCTTT,CASSALTGTEAFF,TRBJ1-1,TRBV28,NA,NA
TGTGCCAGCACCCAAACCCCCACAGGGAACACTGAAGCTTTCTTT,CASTQTPTGNTEAFF,TRBJ1-1,TRBV28,NA,NA
TGCGCCAGCAGCTCATCGGGGGGCCAGAGTGGAGATACGCAGTATTTT,CASSSSGGQSGDTQYF,TRBJ2-3,TRBV4-3,NA,few
TGTGCCAGCAGTCCCCATGGGGGGGTCGAAGAGCAGTACTTC,CASSPHGGVEEQYF,TRBJ2-7,TRBV28,TRBD2,NA
TGTGCCAGCAGTCCCGGGACAGAATATGAAAAACTGTTTTTT,CASSPGTEYEKLFF,TRBJ1-4,TRBV11-2,TRBD1,once
TGTGCCAGCAGCTTGGCAGCGCGTGGCGAGCAGTACTTC,CASSLAARGEQYF,TRBJ2-7,TRBV5-4,NA,NA
TGTGCCAGCAGCTTGGCCGGGACTAGCGGAGTCGAGCAGTACTTC,CASSLAGTSGVEQYF,TRBJ2-7,TRBV5-4,TRBD2,NA
TGCGCCACCAGAGTAGCGGGGGGTAGCTCCTACAATGAGCAGTTCTTC,CATRVAGGSSYNEQFF,TRBJ2-1,TRBV5-1,TRBD2,NA
TGCGCCAGCAGCTTAGCGGGCTTAGACGAGCAGTACTTC,CASSLAGLDEQYF,TRBJ2-7,TRBV5-1,NA,NA
TGTGCCAGCAGTTTATGGAGACAGGGCGATCAGCCCCAGCATTTT,CASSLWRQGDQPQHF,TRBJ1-5,TRBV28,TRBD1,few